A selection of T cell receptor beta chains follows, all from one sample in a study of spatial heterogeneity in lung cancer. MiXCR, applied by TCRdb to the 5' RACE reads, yields one record per CDR3 protein. Of about 52,000 distinct CDR3 sequences detected, 7.4% appear once; the ten largest clones hold 35%. The sequenced sample was PBMCs, obtained at follow-up. The receptor source for this set is a female donor with early-stage non-small cell lung cancer. Each CDR3 is given with its conserved first and last residue. The D gene is left open where the match is weak. Some rows mark clone size as missing; the rest say once, few, many or name a class of expanded clone.

V gene: TRBV14; clone size: NA; J gene: TRBJ1-4; D gene: TRBD1; CDR3 protein: CASSRDRGEKLFF; CDR3 DNA: TGTGCCAGTAGCCGGGACAGGGGTGAAAAACTGTTTTTT
V gene: TRBV6-2/TRBV6-3; clone size: NA; J gene: TRBJ2-7; D gene: TRBD2; CDR3 protein: CASSFRSEGGEQYF; CDR3 DNA: TGTGCCAGCAGTTTTCGCAGCGAGGGAGGGGAGCAGTACTTC
V gene: TRBV27; clone size: few; J gene: TRBJ2-5; D gene: NA; CDR3 protein: CASNFLGAGGTQYF; CDR3 DNA: TGTGCCAGCAATTTCTTGGGGGCTGGAGGGACCCAGTACTTC
V gene: TRBV11-2; clone size: NA; J gene: TRBJ2-3; D gene: NA; CDR3 protein: CASSLISGVTDTQYF; CDR3 DNA: TGTGCCAGCAGCCTTATTAGCGGCGTCACAGATACGCAGTATTTT
V gene: TRBV15; clone size: many; J gene: TRBJ2-5; D gene: NA; CDR3 protein: CATSTGQQTQYF; CDR3 DNA: TGTGCCACCAGCACGGGACAACAGACCCAGTACTTC
V gene: TRBV19; clone size: few; J gene: TRBJ2-5; D gene: TRBD2; CDR3 protein: CASSARGSGGARETQYF; CDR3 DNA: TGTGCCAGTAGTGCCCGGGGGAGCGGGGGGGCCCGGGAGACCCAGTACTTC
V gene: TRBV19; clone size: NA; J gene: TRBJ1-2; D gene: NA; CDR3 protein: CASSRTVHAALANYGYTF; CDR3 DNA: TGTGCCAGTAGTAGGACAGTACATGCGGCCTTGGCTAACTATGGCTACACCTTC
V gene: TRBV18; clone size: few; J gene: TRBJ2-2; D gene: NA; CDR3 protein: CASSHMTGSNTGELFF; CDR3 DNA: TGTGCCAGCTCGCACATGACAGGATCTAACACCGGGGAGCTGTTTTTT
V gene: TRBV10-3; clone size: few; J gene: TRBJ2-3; D gene: TRBD1; CDR3 protein: CAISQGQLNSDTQYF; CDR3 DNA: TGTGCCATCAGCCAGGGACAGCTAAACTCAGATACGCAGTATTTT
V gene: TRBV28; clone size: few; J gene: TRBJ2-3; D gene: TRBD2; CDR3 protein: CASSLSSGGINTQYF; CDR3 DNA: TGTGCCAGCAGTTTATCCTCCGGGGGGATAAATACGCAGTATTTT
V gene: TRBV20-1; clone size: many; J gene: TRBJ2-1; D gene: TRBD2; CDR3 protein: CSARDYSKQFF; CDR3 DNA: TGCAGTGCCCGGGACTACTCGAAGCAGTTCTTC
V gene: TRBV7-2; clone size: NA; J gene: TRBJ1-1; D gene: NA; CDR3 protein: CASSTRPTGSGVGTEAFF; CDR3 DNA: TGTGCCAGCAGCACCCGCCCCACAGGGTCAGGGGTGGGCACTGAAGCTTTCTTT
V gene: TRBV5-1; clone size: many; J gene: TRBJ1-1; D gene: NA; CDR3 protein: CASRLRGLNTEAFF; CDR3 DNA: TGCGCCAGCAGGTTGCGAGGGTTGAACACTGAAGCTTTCTTT
V gene: TRBV18; clone size: NA; J gene: TRBJ1-1; D gene: NA; CDR3 protein: CASSPAGTGPRGTEAFF; CDR3 DNA: TGTGCCAGCTCACCCGCAGGGACGGGACCGAGGGGGACTGAAGCTTTCTTT
V gene: TRBV6-6; clone size: few; J gene: TRBJ2-1; D gene: NA; CDR3 protein: CASSYVGVRPYNEQFF; CDR3 DNA: TGTGCCAGCAGTTACGTCGGGGTAAGACCCTACAATGAGCAGTTCTTC
V gene: TRBV12-5; clone size: NA; J gene: TRBJ1-1; D gene: NA; CDR3 protein: CASGFLSNTEAFF; CDR3 DNA: TGTGCTAGTGGTTTCTTAAGCAACACTGAAGCTTTCTTT
V gene: TRBV10-2; clone size: many; J gene: TRBJ1-2; D gene: NA; CDR3 protein: CASSGSGDIGPAYGYTF; CDR3 DNA: TGCGCCAGCAGTGGGTCGGGCGACATAGGCCCTGCATATGGCTACACCTTC
V gene: TRBV2; clone size: few; J gene: TRBJ1-1; D gene: NA; CDR3 protein: CASTGLVNAEAFF; CDR3 DNA: TGTGCCAGCACGGGACTCGTGAACGCTGAAGCTTTCTTT
V gene: TRBV27; clone size: NA; J gene: TRBJ2-5; D gene: NA; CDR3 protein: CASSPTGGRETQYF; CDR3 DNA: TGTGCCAGCAGTCCCACGGGGGGCCGAGAGACCCAGTACTTC
V gene: TRBV7-3; clone size: many; J gene: TRBJ2-3; D gene: NA; CDR3 protein: CASSFWGPSSTDTQYF; CDR3 DNA: TGTGCCAGCAGCTTTTGGGGGCCGTCTAGCACAGATACGCAGTATTTT
V gene: TRBV7-6; clone size: few; J gene: TRBJ2-3; D gene: NA; CDR3 protein: CASSLAAGYGTQYF; CDR3 DNA: TGTGCCAGCAGCTTAGCCGCAGGGTATGGTACGCAGTATTTT
V gene: TRBV3-1; clone size: few; J gene: TRBJ2-1; D gene: NA; CDR3 protein: CASSVGLARQNEQFF; CDR3 DNA: TGTGCCAGCAGCGTTGGGCTAGCGAGGCAGAATGAGCAGTTCTTC
V gene: TRBV5-1; clone size: many; J gene: TRBJ1-4; D gene: TRBD1; CDR3 protein: CASSWTGSNEKLFF; CDR3 DNA: TGCGCCAGCAGCTGGACAGGGTCAAATGAAAAACTGTTTTTT
V gene: TRBV18; clone size: few; J gene: TRBJ2-2; D gene: NA; CDR3 protein: CASSLSDSRYTGELFF; CDR3 DNA: TGTGCCAGCTCCCTCTCGGACAGTAGGTACACCGGGGAGCTGTTTTTT
V gene: TRBV12-3/TRBV12-4; clone size: many; J gene: TRBJ2-2; D gene: NA; CDR3 protein: CASSLATGELFF; CDR3 DNA: TGTGCCAGCAGTCTAGCAACCGGGGAGCTGTTTTTT
V gene: TRBV7-3; clone size: many; J gene: TRBJ1-6; D gene: NA; CDR3 protein: CASSSMVGPLHF; CDR3 DNA: TGTGCCAGCAGCTCCATGGTAGGACCCCTCCACTTT